This record looks at one T cell receptor beta chain sequence and its context. Its antigen remains unidentified. The source of the sample is a study of cytomegalovirus exposure and HLA in healthy donors. Notes on the study in general: Researchers catalogued 150 or so TCR beta chains as cytomegalovirus-associated. In a later analysis, the majority of CMV-associated beta chains seemingly showed HLA restriction.

The PCR was carried out with 60 Vbeta primers and 13 Jbeta primers. This table comes from immunoSEQ multiplex PCR, and its TCRdb copy is limited to in-frame clones, with some not included. Of approximately 110,000 clones in the sample, around 70% were seen once. CDR3 length equals 15 residues. The germline V gene encodes CDR1 LNHDA and CDR2 SQIVND (reference sequence). V lost 5 bases and J lost 2, with 10 bases in between. The chain carries TRBV19 and TRBJ2-6; possible D gene TRBD1, 6 bases. Sequenced material: PBMCs. The source is a woman between 35 and 50 years old in good health and CMV-seronegative. In nucleotides, the CDR3 is TGTGCCAGTAGTCAGCAGGGGACTGGGGCCAACGTCCTGACTTTC. Protein product: CASSQQGTGANVLTF.